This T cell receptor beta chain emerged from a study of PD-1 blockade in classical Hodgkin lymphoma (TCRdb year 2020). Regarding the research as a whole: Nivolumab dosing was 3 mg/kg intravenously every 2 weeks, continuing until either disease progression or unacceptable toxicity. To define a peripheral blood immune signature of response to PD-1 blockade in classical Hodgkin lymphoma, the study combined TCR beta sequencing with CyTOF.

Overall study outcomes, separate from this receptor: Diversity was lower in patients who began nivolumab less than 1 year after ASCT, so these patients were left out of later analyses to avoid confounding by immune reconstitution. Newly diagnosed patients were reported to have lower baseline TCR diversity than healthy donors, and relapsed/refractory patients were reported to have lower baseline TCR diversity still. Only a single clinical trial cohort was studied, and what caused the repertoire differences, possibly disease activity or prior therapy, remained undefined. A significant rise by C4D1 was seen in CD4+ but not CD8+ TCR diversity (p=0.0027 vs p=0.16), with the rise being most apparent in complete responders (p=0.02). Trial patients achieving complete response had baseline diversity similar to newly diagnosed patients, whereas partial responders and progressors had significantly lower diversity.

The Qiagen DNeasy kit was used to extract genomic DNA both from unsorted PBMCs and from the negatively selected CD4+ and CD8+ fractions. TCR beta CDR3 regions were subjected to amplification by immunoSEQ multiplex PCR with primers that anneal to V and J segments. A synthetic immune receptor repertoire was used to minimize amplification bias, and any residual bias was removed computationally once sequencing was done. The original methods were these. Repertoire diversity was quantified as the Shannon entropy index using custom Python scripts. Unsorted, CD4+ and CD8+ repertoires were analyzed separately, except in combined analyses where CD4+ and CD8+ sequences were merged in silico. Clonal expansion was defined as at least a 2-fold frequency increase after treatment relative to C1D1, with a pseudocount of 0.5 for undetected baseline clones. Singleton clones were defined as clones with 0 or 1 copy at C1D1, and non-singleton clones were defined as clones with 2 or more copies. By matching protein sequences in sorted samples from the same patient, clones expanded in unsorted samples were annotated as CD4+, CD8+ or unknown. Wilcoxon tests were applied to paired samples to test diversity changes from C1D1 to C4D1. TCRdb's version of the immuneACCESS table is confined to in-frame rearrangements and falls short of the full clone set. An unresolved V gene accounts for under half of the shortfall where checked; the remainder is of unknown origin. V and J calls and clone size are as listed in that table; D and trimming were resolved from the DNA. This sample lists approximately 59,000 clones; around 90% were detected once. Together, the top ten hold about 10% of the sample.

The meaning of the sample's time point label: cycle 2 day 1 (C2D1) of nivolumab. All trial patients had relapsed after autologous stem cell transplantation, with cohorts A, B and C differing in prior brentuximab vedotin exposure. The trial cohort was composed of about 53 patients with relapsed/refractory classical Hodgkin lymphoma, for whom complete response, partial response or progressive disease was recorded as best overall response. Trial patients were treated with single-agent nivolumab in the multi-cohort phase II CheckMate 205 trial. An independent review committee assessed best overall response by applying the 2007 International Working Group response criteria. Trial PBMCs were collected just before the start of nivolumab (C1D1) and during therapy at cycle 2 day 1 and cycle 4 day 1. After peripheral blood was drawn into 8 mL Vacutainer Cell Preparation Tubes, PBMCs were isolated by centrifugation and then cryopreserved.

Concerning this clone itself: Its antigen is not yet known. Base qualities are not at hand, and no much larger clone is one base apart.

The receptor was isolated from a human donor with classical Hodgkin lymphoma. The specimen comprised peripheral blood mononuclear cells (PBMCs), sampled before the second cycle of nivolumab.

The CDR3 amino acid sequence is: CASSQAGRYTGELFF. In nucleotide form, the sequence is TGTGCCAGCAGCCAAGCGGGGCGGTACACCGGGGAGCTGTTTTTT. The V and J segments used are TRBV4-2 and TRBJ2-2; the D gene is perhaps TRBD1 or TRBD2, each of them matching over 5 bases. There are 15 amino acids in the CDR3, from cysteine to phenylalanine inclusive. Only CDR3 DNA remains: 45 bases, in frame from the first base. CDR1 and CDR2, looked up from the germline V gene, are LGHNA and YNFKEQ. V is reduced by 1 base and J by 3 bases, leaving a spacing of 9 bases between them.